This T cell receptor (beta chain) appears in the sequencing data of a study of T-cell reconstitution after alpha-beta-depleted transplantation in children. The V gene's germline CDR1 is LGHNA and CDR2 YNFKEQ. The CDR3 has 16 residues. Losses at the gene ends were 3 bases for V and 1 base for J; bases not matched to a gene: 3. During its preparation, the TCRbeta library received unique molecular identifiers. TCRdb fed the PCR reads into MiXCR, producing one record per CDR3 protein. This table has 500,000 to 600,000 distinct CDR3 sequences, more than 20% appearing once. The receptor was derived from a boy under three years old with Wiskott-Aldrich syndrome, due to receive a stem cell transplant. The starting material was PBMCs, obtained before TCRalphabeta/CD19-depleted stem cell transplant. V gene TRBV4-2 combines with J gene TRBJ2-6, with 7 bases aligning to TRBD1. The CDR3 DNA reads TGTGCCAGCAGCCAGCTCAGGGGGTCTGGGGCCAACGTCCTGACTTTC. Translated, it gives CASSQLRGSGANVLTF.